One and the same sample provided the 9 T cell receptor beta chains below, sequenced in a study of shared clonotypes between healthy human individuals (dated by TCRdb to 2020 to 2021). Library preparation was by the immunoSEQ multiplex PCR assay. TCRdb provides this immuneACCESS table in a form limited to in-frame rearrangements. Some clones are lacking; in checked studies, under half of them reflect an unresolved V gene, and why the rest are absent is not known. Within this sample are about 2 million clones, with approximately 94% of them counted one time only. The ten largest clones capture 1.1% of the sample. CD8 naive samples consisted of CD45RO-negative cells that were positively selected for CCR7, yielding a CD45RA+CCR7+ population without TemRA cells. Sequenced input: naive CD8+ T cells sorted from blood. The sample's cell subset or site label, decoded: CD45RA+CCR7+. Source of these receptors: a man younger than 35 in good health.

The chain carries TRBV5-1 and TRBJ2-2, with TRBD2 matching over 9 bases. There are 16 residues in the CDR3. Germline V gene data show CDR1 as SGHRS and CDR2 as YFSETQ. V was pared by 2 bases and J by 5 bases, with 7 bases of the junction left unmatched. As DNA, the CDR3 is TGCGCCAGCAGCTTTAGCGGGAGTTCGGGAACCGGGGAGCTGTTTTTT. Translation gives CASSFSGSSGTGELFF.

The J gene is TRBJ2-7, the V gene TRBV28, with D possibly being TRBD1 (5 bases). The CDR3 extends over 14 amino acids. The V end was cut by 5 bases, the J end by 3 bases, with 14 bases between. Germline values: CDR1 MDHEN, CDR2 SYDVKM. The CDR3 region is CASSPGGHFYEQYF. In DNA form, the CDR3 reads TGTGCCAGCAGTCCCGGCGGACACTTCTACGAGCAGTACTTC.

V is TRBV4-1 and J is TRBJ1-6; no definite D call. In germline, CDR1 is MGHRA, CDR2 YSYEKL. The V gene lost 3 bases and the J gene lost 0 bases, with 12 bases spanning the gap. The CDR3 spans 17 residues. The CDR3 DNA is TGCGCCAGCAGCCAGAATTCTGGGAGCTCCTATAATTCACCCCTCCACTTT. Translated: CASSQNSGSSYNSPLHF.

In the case of this clone: One junction end disagrees with the germline gene, perhaps due to a read error. The genes are TRBV6-1 and TRBJ1-1; D possibly corresponds to TRBD1 (5 bases). This CDR3 region has 16 residues. In germline, CDR1 is MNHNS, CDR2 SASEGT. CDR3: CASSKAFGHPGTEAFF. In DNA, the CDR3 is TGTGCCAGCAGTAAAGCCTTTGGACACCCTGGGACTGAAGCTTTCTTT.

The chain combines TRBV23-1 with TRBJ1-1; TRBD1 aligns across 9 bases. Being an ORF, TRBV23-1 has a function that is uncertain. The length of the CDR3 is 17 residues. Trimming removed 2 bases from V and 0 bases from J; junction bases left unmatched: 7. CDR3 DNA sequence: TGCGCCAGCAGTCAAGCACAGGGGGCGAAGGTGAACACTGAAGCTTTCTTT. This translates into CASSQAQGAKVNTEAFF.

The chain uses TRBV6-6 and TRBJ1-3; D remains unclear. The length of the CDR3 is 13 residues. Trimming removed 3 bases from V and 4 bases from J, with 7 bases in between. Germline V gene data show CDR1 as MNHNY and CDR2 as SVGAGI (reference sequence). The CDR3 is CASSYLGGNTIYF. In nucleotides, the CDR3 is TGTGCCAGCAGTTATTTAGGGGGAAACACCATATATTTT.

This chain joins TRBV5-1 and TRBJ1-6; D is unclear. The CDR3 is 13 amino acids. Trimming removed 4 bases at V and 6 bases at J, with 8 bases between. Germline V lookup: CDR1 SGHRS, CDR2 YFSETQ. The DNA for the CDR3 is TGCGCCAGCAGCCCGGTTCCTAATTCACCCCTCCACTTT. Its protein is CASSPVPNSPLHF.

This chain uses TRBV27 with TRBJ1-5; 8 bases align to TRBD1. This CDR3 comprises 14 residues. Trimming at V came to 5 bases and at J to 6 bases, leaving 6 bases not matched to a gene. The germline gives CDR1 MNHEY, CDR2 SMNVEV (reference sequence). CDR3 in DNA: TGTGCCAGCAGTGGCGGACAGGGTGGTCAGCCCCAGCATTTT. Amino acid sequence: CASSGGQGGQPQHF.

This clone has only one observation. The chain recombines TRBV29-1 with TRBJ2-7; the D gene is possibly TRBD2 (5 bases). Germline CDR1 reads SQVTM; CDR2 reads ANQGSEA. Trimming shortened V by 4 bases and J by 3 bases, and 13 bases separated the two germline ends. This CDR3 region has 13 residues. Here the CDR3 reads CSVVDGGYYEQYF. For the CDR3, the DNA is TGCAGCGTTGTGGACGGCGGGTACTACGAGCAGTACTTC.